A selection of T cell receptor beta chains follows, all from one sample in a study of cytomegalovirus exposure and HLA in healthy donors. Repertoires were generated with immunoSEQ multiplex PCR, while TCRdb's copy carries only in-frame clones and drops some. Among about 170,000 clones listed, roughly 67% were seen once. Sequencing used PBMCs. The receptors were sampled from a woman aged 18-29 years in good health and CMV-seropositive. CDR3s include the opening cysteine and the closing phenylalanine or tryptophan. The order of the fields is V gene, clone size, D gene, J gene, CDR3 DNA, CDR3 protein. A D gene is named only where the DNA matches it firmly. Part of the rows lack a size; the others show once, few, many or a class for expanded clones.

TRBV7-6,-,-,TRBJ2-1,TGTGCCAGCAGCTTAGATGTCTGGGGGGGCAAGGGGAATGAGCAGTTCTTC,CASSLDVWGGKGNEQFF
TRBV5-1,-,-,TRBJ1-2,TGCGCCAGCAGCTTGGGTGGCTTGGAGGGCTACACCTTC,CASSLGGLEGYTF
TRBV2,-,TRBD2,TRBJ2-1,TGTGCCAGCAGGGTTACTAGCGGGGGCGCCTACAATGAGCAGTTCTTC,CASRVTSGGAYNEQFF
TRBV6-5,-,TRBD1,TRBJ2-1,TGTGCCAGCAGTACCGGGACAGGGTTTCATGAGCAGTTCTTC,CASSTGTGFHEQFF
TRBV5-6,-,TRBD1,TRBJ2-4,TGTGCCAGCAGCACGGGACAGCTAGCCAAAAACATTCAGTACTTC,CASSTGQLAKNIQYF
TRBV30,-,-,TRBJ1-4,TGTGCCTGGAGCGTGTCCGGAGGGTCTAATGAAAAACTGTTTTTT,CAWSVSGGSNEKLFF
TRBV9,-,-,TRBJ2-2,TGTGCCAGCAGCGGACTAGTTGGCACCGGGGAGCTGTTTTTT,CASSGLVGTGELFF
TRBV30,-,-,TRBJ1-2,TGTGCCTGGAGCCCAACAGAAGCTGGCTACACCTTC,CAWSPTEAGYTF
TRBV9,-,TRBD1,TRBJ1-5,TGTGCCAGCAGCGTAGGGCAGGGGGTTAATCAGCCCCAGCATTTT,CASSVGQGVNQPQHF
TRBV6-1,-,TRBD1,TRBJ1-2,TGTGCCAGCAGTGCAAAGAGACAGGGAGTTCCAGCTAACTATGGCTACACCTTC,CASSAKRQGVPANYGYTF
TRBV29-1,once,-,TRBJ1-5,TGCAGCTCGGGGGATCTGGGGGGAAGCCGAGGCAATCAGCCCCAGCATTTT,CSSGDLGGSRGNQPQHF
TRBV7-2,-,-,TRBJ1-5,TGTGCCAGCAGCTTAGAGTTCTGGGACTACGATCAGCCCCAGCATTTT,CASSLEFWDYDQPQHF
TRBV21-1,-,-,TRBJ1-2,TGTGCCAGCAGCTCCCCTAGGGGGGACAGAAGTACTAACTATGGCTACACCTTC,CASSSPRGDRSTNYGYTF
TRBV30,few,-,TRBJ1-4,TGTGCCGGCCTCTCGAGGACGGGGTTTAGAAATGAAAAACTGTTTTTT,CAGLSRTGFRNEKLFF
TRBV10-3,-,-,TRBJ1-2,TGTGCCATCAGTGAGTTGGAGGAGGCGGACAACTATGGCTACACCTTC,CAISELEEADNYGYTF
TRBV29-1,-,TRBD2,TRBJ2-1,TGCAGCGTTGAAGAGCCCGGGAGGGGGGGCGTCAATGAGCAGTTCTTC,CSVEEPGRGGVNEQFF
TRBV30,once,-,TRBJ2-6,TGTGCCTGGAGTCCGGGGGGCATTAGTGGGGCCAACGTCCTGACTTTC,CAWSPGGISGANVLTF
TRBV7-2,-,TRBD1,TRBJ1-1,TGTGCCAGCAGCGCAAACAGGGGAAGAGGACGGGCTTTCTTT,CASSANRGRGRAFF
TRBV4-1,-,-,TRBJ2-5,TGCGCCAGCAGCCAGGGGCTGGGGTGGACCCAGTACTTC,CASSQGLGWTQYF
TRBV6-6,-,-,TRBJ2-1,TGTGCCAGCAGTCAAACTAGCCGGTCCTACAATGAGCAGTTCTTC,CASSQTSRSYNEQFF
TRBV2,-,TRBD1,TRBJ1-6,TGTGCCAGCAGTGATCGTAGGGGACAGGGGGCGTCTGTAGGTTCACCCCTCCACTTT,CASSDRRGQGASVGSPLHF
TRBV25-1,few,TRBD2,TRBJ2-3,TGTGCCAGTAGGGGGACTAGCGGGGGCCCCTGGTATTTT,CASRGTSGGPWYF
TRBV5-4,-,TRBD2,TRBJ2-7,TGTGCCAGCAGCCTCGGGACTAGCGGGGGAGGCGAGCAGTACTTC,CASSLGTSGGGEQYF
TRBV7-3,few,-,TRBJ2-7,TGTGCCAGCAGCCCCGGGACGGGGGTTTACGAGCAGTACTTC,CASSPGTGVYEQYF
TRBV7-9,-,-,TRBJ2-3,TGTGCTCTCGCCCGCGGGACGGACACAGATACGCAGTATTTT,CALARGTDTDTQYF
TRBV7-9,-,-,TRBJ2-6,TGTGCCAGCAGCACACACAGGGAGCTGGCCAACGTCCTGACTTTC,CASSTHRELANVLTF
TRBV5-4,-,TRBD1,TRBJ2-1,TGTGCCAGCAGCTTGGTGGACAGGGGGCCCAATGAGCAGTTCTTC,CASSLVDRGPNEQFF
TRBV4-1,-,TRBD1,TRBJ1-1,TGCGCCAGCAGCCAAGGACAGGGTGGAACTGAAGCTTTCTTT,CASSQGQGGTEAFF
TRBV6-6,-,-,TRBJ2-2,TGTGCCAGCAGTTACTCGAAAGAGGGCGGGGAGCTGTTTTTT,CASSYSKEGGELFF
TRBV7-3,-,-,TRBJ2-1,TGTGCCAGCAGCACACAGGGTGGTGAGCAGTTCTTC,CASSTQGGEQFF
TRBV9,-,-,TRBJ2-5,TGTGCCAGCAGCATCCGAGGGGACAATCGAGGGGAGACCCAGTACTTC,CASSIRGDNRGETQYF
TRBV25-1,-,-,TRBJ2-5,TGTGCCAGCAGTATCGGAGAGACCCAGTACTTC,CASSIGETQYF
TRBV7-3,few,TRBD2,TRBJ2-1,TGTGCCAGCAGCCGGACTAGCGGGGCCGGGCGGCAGTTCTTC,CASSRTSGAGRQFF
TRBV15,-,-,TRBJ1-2,TGTGCCACCAGCTCACCTACCCGAGGGGGACATAACTATGGCTACACCTTC,CATSSPTRGGHNYGYTF
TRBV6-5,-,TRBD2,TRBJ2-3,TGTGCCAGCAGGGCTCTAGCGGGGGGGCCAGATACGCAGTATTTT,CASRALAGGPDTQYF
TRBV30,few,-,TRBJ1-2,TGTGCCTGGAGTGTCCCGGTCTACTATGGCTACACCTTC,CAWSVPVYYGYTF